Listed below are T cell receptor beta chains from one sample, sequenced in a study of T cell repertoires in cytomegalovirus infection. One entry per CDR3 protein results from TCRdb running MiXCR on the reads. This repertoire shows approximately 65,000 distinct CDR3 sequences, roughly a fifth found once; its top ten account for 73%. These receptors are not linked to any known antigen. Specimen: CD8+ T cells from cultured PBMCs, collected from culture after CMV antigen stimulation. All receptors come from a human donor in good health (CMV status not recorded). Some clones in this sample may be carry-over from other donors' samples. Both conserved end residues are part of each CDR3. Fields, in order: V gene, CDR3 length, J gene, D gene, clone size, CDR3 protein, CDR3 DNA. A D gene is named only where the DNA matches it firmly. For some rows the clone size is stated as once, few or many, or as a class when expanded; others skip it.

V gene: TRBV28; CDR3 length: 15; J gene: TRBJ1-1; D gene: TRBD1; clone size: few; CDR3 protein: CASSLRQGAWGEAFF; CDR3 DNA: TGTGCCAGCAGTTTGAGGCAGGGGGCGTGGGGTGAAGCTTTCTTT
V gene: TRBV6-5; CDR3 length: 14; J gene: TRBJ2-5; D gene: TRBD1; clone size: NA; CDR3 protein: CASSLEGQQETQYF; CDR3 DNA: TGTGCCAGCAGTTTAGAGGGACAGCAAGAGACCCAGTACTTC
V gene: TRBV20-1; CDR3 length: 14; J gene: TRBJ1-1; D gene: NA; clone size: NA; CDR3 protein: CSARDLVGGFGAFF; CDR3 DNA: TGCAGTGCTAGAGATCTCGTTGGGGGGTTTGGAGCTTTCTTT
V gene: TRBV4-3; CDR3 length: 16; J gene: TRBJ1-1; D gene: TRBD1; clone size: medium-sized; CDR3 protein: CASSQDIGTGDTEAFF; CDR3 DNA: TGCGCCAGCAGCCAAGATATCGGGACAGGGGACACTGAAGCTTTCTTT
V gene: TRBV10-3; CDR3 length: 13; J gene: TRBJ1-4; D gene: NA; clone size: NA; CDR3 protein: CAISGAEREKLFF; CDR3 DNA: TGTGCCATCAGTGGGGCGGAAAGGGAAAAACTGTTTTTT
V gene: TRBV5-6; CDR3 length: 14; J gene: TRBJ1-1; D gene: TRBD1; clone size: NA; CDR3 protein: CASSGDRGNTEAFF; CDR3 DNA: TGTGCCAGCAGTGGCGACAGGGGGAACACTGAAGCTTTCTTT
V gene: TRBV12-3/TRBV12-4; CDR3 length: 11; J gene: TRBJ2-1; D gene: NA; clone size: few; CDR3 protein: CATDSGNEQFF; CDR3 DNA: TGTGCCACCGACAGTGGGAATGAGCAGTTCTTC
V gene: TRBV7-9; CDR3 length: 14; J gene: TRBJ2-3; D gene: NA; clone size: few; CDR3 protein: CASLRPANQDTQYF; CDR3 DNA: TGTGCCAGTCTCAGACCCGCCAACCAAGATACGCAGTATTTT
V gene: TRBV7-2; CDR3 length: 15; J gene: TRBJ2-3; D gene: TRBD2; clone size: few; CDR3 protein: CASAPGGSFTDTQYF; CDR3 DNA: TGTGCCTCCGCCCCCGGCGGGAGCTTCACAGATACGCAGTATTTT
V gene: TRBV12-3/TRBV12-4; CDR3 length: 16; J gene: TRBJ2-3; D gene: NA; clone size: NA; CDR3 protein: CASSLDEKLDTDTQYF; CDR3 DNA: TGTGCCAGCAGTTTAGACGAGAAGTTAGACACAGATACGCAGTATTTT
V gene: TRBV10-3; CDR3 length: 11; J gene: TRBJ2-7; D gene: NA; clone size: NA; CDR3 protein: CAISAGYEQYF; CDR3 DNA: TGTGCCATCAGTGCTGGGTACGAGCAGTACTTC
V gene: TRBV7-9; CDR3 length: 15; J gene: TRBJ1-1; D gene: NA; clone size: few; CDR3 protein: CASTYTVTMNTEAFF; CDR3 DNA: TGTGCCAGCACCTACACAGTGACCATGAACACTGAAGCTTTCTTT
V gene: TRBV25-1; CDR3 length: 12; J gene: TRBJ1-5; D gene: NA; clone size: few; CDR3 protein: CASSEGSQPQHF; CDR3 DNA: TGTGCCAGCAGTGAAGGGAGCCAGCCCCAGCATTTT
V gene: TRBV11-2; CDR3 length: 15; J gene: TRBJ1-1; D gene: NA; clone size: NA; CDR3 protein: CASSLGSELNTEAFF; CDR3 DNA: TGTGCCAGCAGCTTAGGGTCGGAGCTGAACACTGAAGCTTTCTTT
V gene: TRBV6-1; CDR3 length: 14; J gene: TRBJ1-2; D gene: NA; clone size: NA; CDR3 protein: CASSPQGLNYGYTF; CDR3 DNA: TGTGCCAGCAGTCCCCAAGGGCTTAACTATGGCTACACCTTC
V gene: TRBV29-1; CDR3 length: 12; J gene: TRBJ2-2; D gene: NA; clone size: NA; CDR3 protein: CSVDGGGRELFF; CDR3 DNA: TGCAGCGTTGATGGGGGGGGCCGAGAGCTGTTTTTT
V gene: TRBV7-2; CDR3 length: 15; J gene: TRBJ2-1; D gene: NA; clone size: medium-sized; CDR3 protein: CASSLFGASYNEQFF; CDR3 DNA: TGTGCCAGCAGCTTGTTCGGGGCCTCCTACAATGAGCAGTTCTTC
V gene: TRBV7-2; CDR3 length: 15; J gene: TRBJ2-5; D gene: NA; clone size: few; CDR3 protein: CASSLGTSYRETQYF; CDR3 DNA: TGTGCCAGCAGTCTTGGGACTTCGTACCGAGAGACCCAGTACTTC
V gene: TRBV20-1; CDR3 length: 14; J gene: TRBJ2-1; D gene: TRBD2; clone size: NA; CDR3 protein: CSARSSGVKEGQFF; CDR3 DNA: TGCAGTGCTAGGAGTAGCGGGGTAAAGGAGGGGCAGTTCTTC
V gene: TRBV7-9; CDR3 length: 12; J gene: TRBJ2-1; D gene: NA; clone size: NA; CDR3 protein: CASSFGLTLQFF; CDR3 DNA: TGTGCCAGCAGCTTCGGCCTAACTCTTCAGTTCTTC
V gene: TRBV7-2; CDR3 length: 15; J gene: TRBJ1-5; D gene: TRBD1; clone size: few; CDR3 protein: CASSEGTEPRQPQHF; CDR3 DNA: TGTGCCAGCAGCGAGGGGACAGAGCCCCGTCAGCCCCAGCATTTT
V gene: TRBV12-3/TRBV12-4; CDR3 length: 15; J gene: TRBJ1-5; D gene: TRBD1; clone size: NA; CDR3 protein: CASSRGTGINQPQHF; CDR3 DNA: TGTGCCAGCAGTCGGGGGACAGGGATTAACCAGCCCCAGCATTTT
V gene: TRBV12-3/TRBV12-4; CDR3 length: 14; J gene: TRBJ1-2; D gene: NA; clone size: few; CDR3 protein: CASSYGDSNYGYTF; CDR3 DNA: TGTGCCAGCAGTTACGGGGACTCGAACTATGGCTACACCTTC
V gene: TRBV12-5; CDR3 length: 13; J gene: TRBJ2-7; D gene: NA; clone size: NA; CDR3 protein: CASGHGALYEQYF; CDR3 DNA: TGTGCTAGTGGTCACGGGGCCCTCTACGAGCAGTACTTC
V gene: TRBV7-2; CDR3 length: 12; J gene: TRBJ2-5; D gene: NA; clone size: few; CDR3 protein: CASSRGAETQYF; CDR3 DNA: TGTGCCAGCAGCCGGGGGGCCGAGACCCAGTACTTC
V gene: TRBV9; CDR3 length: 14; J gene: TRBJ2-1; D gene: NA; clone size: few; CDR3 protein: CASSGGAIYNEQFF; CDR3 DNA: TGTGCCAGCAGCGGGGGGGCCATTTACAATGAGCAGTTCTTC
V gene: TRBV7-8; CDR3 length: 15; J gene: TRBJ1-5; D gene: TRBD1; clone size: few; CDR3 protein: CASSSRTGANQPQHF; CDR3 DNA: TGTGCCAGCAGCTCACGGACAGGGGCCAATCAGCCCCAGCATTTT
V gene: TRBV7-8; CDR3 length: 15; J gene: TRBJ1-1; D gene: NA; clone size: few; CDR3 protein: CASSPFGGENTEAFF; CDR3 DNA: TGTGCCAGCAGCCCATTCGGAGGGGAGAACACTGAAGCTTTCTTT
V gene: TRBV7-3; CDR3 length: 14; J gene: TRBJ2-7; D gene: TRBD2; clone size: few; CDR3 protein: CASSLGGALDEQYF; CDR3 DNA: TGTGCCAGCAGCCTCGGGGGGGCGCTGGACGAGCAGTACTTC
V gene: TRBV6-5; CDR3 length: 14; J gene: TRBJ1-3; D gene: NA; clone size: NA; CDR3 protein: CASSYQGTGNTIYF; CDR3 DNA: TGTGCCAGCAGTTATCAGGGGACTGGAAACACCATATATTTT
V gene: TRBV7-9; CDR3 length: 15; J gene: TRBJ1-1; D gene: NA; clone size: NA; CDR3 protein: CASSLASGVNTEAFF; CDR3 DNA: TGTGCCAGCAGCTTAGCGTCGGGTGTGAACACTGAAGCTTTCTTT
V gene: TRBV7-9; CDR3 length: 16; J gene: TRBJ1-2; D gene: TRBD1; clone size: NA; CDR3 protein: CASSSKDRGGDYGYTF; CDR3 DNA: TGTGCCAGCAGCTCTAAGGACAGGGGAGGAGACTATGGCTACACCTTC
V gene: TRBV6-1; CDR3 length: 14; J gene: TRBJ1-2; D gene: NA; clone size: NA; CDR3 protein: CASSEWRSNYGYTF; CDR3 DNA: TGTGCCAGCAGTGAATGGCGCAGCAACTATGGCTACACCTTC
V gene: TRBV4-1; CDR3 length: 18; J gene: TRBJ2-3; D gene: TRBD1; clone size: NA; CDR3 protein: CASSQEGGQGDNTDTQYF; CDR3 DNA: TGCGCCAGCAGCCAAGAGGGGGGACAGGGAGATAACACAGATACGCAGTATTTT
V gene: TRBV7-7; CDR3 length: 21; J gene: TRBJ1-5; D gene: TRBD1; clone size: NA; CDR3 protein: CASSFGVLEDRGSYSNQPQHF; CDR3 DNA: TGTGCCAGCAGCTTTGGGGTTTTAGAGGACAGGGGAAGTTATAGCAATCAGCCCCAGCATTTT
V gene: TRBV6-5; CDR3 length: 11; J gene: TRBJ1-3; D gene: NA; clone size: NA; CDR3 protein: CASIWDHTIYF; CDR3 DNA: TGTGCCAGCATCTGGGACCACACCATATATTTT
V gene: TRBV7-2; CDR3 length: 12; J gene: TRBJ1-2; D gene: NA; clone size: NA; CDR3 protein: CASSLMSEDYTF; CDR3 DNA: TGTGCCAGCAGCTTAATGAGTGAAGACTACACCTTC
V gene: TRBV7-9; CDR3 length: 12; J gene: TRBJ2-1; D gene: NA; clone size: NA; CDR3 protein: CASSPGTIEQFF; CDR3 DNA: TGTGCCAGCAGTCCAGGGACGATTGAGCAGTTCTTC
V gene: TRBV7-2; CDR3 length: 16; J gene: TRBJ1-6; D gene: NA; clone size: few; CDR3 protein: CASSPLHGDYNSPLHF; CDR3 DNA: TGTGCCAGCAGCCCCCTCCACGGAGACTATAATTCACCCCTCCACTTT
V gene: TRBV4-2; CDR3 length: 16; J gene: TRBJ1-5; D gene: TRBD1; clone size: few; CDR3 protein: CASSQEAGGSNQPQHF; CDR3 DNA: TGTGCCAGCAGCCAAGAAGCAGGGGGTAGCAATCAGCCCCAGCATTTT
V gene: TRBV7-9; CDR3 length: 14; J gene: TRBJ2-5; D gene: TRBD1; clone size: few; CDR3 protein: CASSSGQGRETQYF; CDR3 DNA: TGTGCCAGCAGCTCGGGACAGGGGAGGGAGACCCAGTACTTC
V gene: TRBV28; CDR3 length: 22; J gene: TRBJ1-6; D gene: NA; clone size: few; CDR3 protein: CASSLFDRRLFVQSSYNSPLHF; CDR3 DNA: TGTGCCAGCAGTTTATTCGACCGTCGTTTGTTCGTCCAGAGCTCCTATAATTCACCCCTCCACTTT
V gene: TRBV7-9; CDR3 length: 12; J gene: TRBJ1-1; D gene: NA; clone size: few; CDR3 protein: CAGGTGNTEAFF; CDR3 DNA: TGTGCCGGAGGGACGGGGAACACTGAAGCTTTCTTT
V gene: TRBV12-3/TRBV12-4; CDR3 length: 14; J gene: TRBJ1-5; D gene: TRBD1; clone size: NA; CDR3 protein: CASSPGTGAPPQHF; CDR3 DNA: TGTGCCAGCAGCCCTGGGACAGGGGCTCCTCCCCAGCATTTT
V gene: TRBV13; CDR3 length: 16; J gene: TRBJ1-1; D gene: NA; clone size: NA; CDR3 protein: CASSLAEAGPNTEAFF; CDR3 DNA: TGTGCCAGCAGCTTAGCGGAAGCAGGGCCTAACACTGAAGCTTTCTTT
V gene: TRBV7-4; CDR3 length: 16; J gene: TRBJ1-2; D gene: TRBD1; clone size: NA; CDR3 protein: CASSLASGTGDYGYTF; CDR3 DNA: TGTGCCAGCAGCTTAGCGTCCGGGACAGGGGACTATGGCTACACCTTC
V gene: TRBV7-8; CDR3 length: 16; J gene: TRBJ1-5; D gene: NA; clone size: many; CDR3 protein: CASSLLWGGSNQPQHF; CDR3 DNA: TGTGCCAGCAGCTTACTTTGGGGCGGGAGCAATCAGCCCCAGCATTTT
V gene: TRBV27; CDR3 length: 19; J gene: TRBJ2-4; D gene: TRBD1; clone size: few; CDR3 protein: CASSWRAPYRGEAKNIQYF; CDR3 DNA: TGTGCCAGCAGTTGGCGCGCCCCGTACAGGGGAGAAGCCAAAAACATTCAGTACTTC
V gene: TRBV12-3/TRBV12-4; CDR3 length: 16; J gene: TRBJ2-1; D gene: NA; clone size: NA; CDR3 protein: CASTLLGTETFGEQFF; CDR3 DNA: TGTGCCAGCACCTTACTTGGGACGGAAACCTTCGGTGAGCAGTTCTTC
V gene: TRBV7-2; CDR3 length: 15; J gene: TRBJ1-4; D gene: NA; clone size: NA; CDR3 protein: CASSYTGPDNEKLFF; CDR3 DNA: TGTGCCAGCAGCTACACAGGGCCCGATAATGAAAAACTGTTTTTT
V gene: TRBV12-3/TRBV12-4; CDR3 length: 16; J gene: TRBJ2-5; D gene: TRBD2; clone size: few; CDR3 protein: CASSIPPGLIEETQYF; CDR3 DNA: TGTGCCAGCAGCATACCACCGGGACTAATAGAAGAGACCCAGTACTTC
V gene: TRBV4-1; CDR3 length: 12; J gene: TRBJ2-7; D gene: NA; clone size: few; CDR3 protein: CASSQDSVKQYF; CDR3 DNA: TGCGCCAGCAGCCAAGATAGTGTGAAGCAGTACTTC
V gene: TRBV4-1; CDR3 length: 16; J gene: TRBJ2-1; D gene: NA; clone size: NA; CDR3 protein: CASSQQLTEVWNEQFF; CDR3 DNA: TGCGCCAGCAGCCAGCAGCTAACCGAGGTTTGGAATGAGCAGTTCTTC
V gene: TRBV12-3/TRBV12-4; CDR3 length: 14; J gene: TRBJ1-2; D gene: NA; clone size: NA; CDR3 protein: CASSLGTVDYGYTF; CDR3 DNA: TGTGCCAGCAGTTTAGGGACGGTGGACTATGGCTACACCTTC